The 3 T cell receptor beta chains below come from one sample, sequenced in a study of human T cells and chemical hapten exposure. The time point is: pre-sensitization, week 0. Treatment given: therapeutic diphenylcyclopropenone sensitization with weekly scalp DPC. Via MiXCR, TCRdb re-called the RACE reads, giving one row per CDR3 protein. The sample consists of around 350,000 distinct CDR3 sequences, 4.5% to 7% of them appearing once. The source material was whole blood, sampled in connection with sensitization to the hapten diphenylcyclopropenone (DPC). Receptors were obtained from a woman under 30 with alopecia areata. Some clones in this sample may be carry-over from other donors' samples.

About this clonotype itself: A read error may be the cause here, since a much bigger clone is one base away. The V call is TRBV5-6, the J call TRBJ1-5; 9 nucleotides agree with TRBD1. This CDR3 has 16 amino acids. From germline, CDR1 is SGHDT and CDR2 YYEEEE. The CDR3 sequence: CASSVGDRARNQPRHF. The CDR3 DNA sequence: TGTGCCAGCAGCGTGGGGGACAGGGCCCGCAATCAGCCCCGGCATTTT.

This clonotype was detected only a few times. The chain employs TRBV3-1 and TRBJ2-7, with TRBD1 matching 8 bases. The trim removed 3 bases at V and 1 base at J, leaving 5 bases unmatched. Looked up from germline, CDR1 is LGHDT and CDR2 is YNNKEL (reference sequence). The CDR3 runs 15 residues. DNA of the CDR3: TGTGCCAGCAGCCAGGCGACAGGGGTTTCCTACGAGCAGTACTTC. Translating it yields CASSQATGVSYEQYF.

This clonotype occurred many times. This chain joins TRBV2 and TRBJ2-5; D is uncertain. The V end was cut by 4 bases, the J end by 5 bases, with 14 bases between. Looked up from germline, CDR1 is SNHLY and CDR2 is FYNNEI. The CDR3 has 14 residues. CDR3 sequence reads: CASSGEGLGETQYF. The CDR3 DNA follows: TGTGCCAGCAGTGGGGAAGGTTTGGGGGAGACCCAGTACTTC.